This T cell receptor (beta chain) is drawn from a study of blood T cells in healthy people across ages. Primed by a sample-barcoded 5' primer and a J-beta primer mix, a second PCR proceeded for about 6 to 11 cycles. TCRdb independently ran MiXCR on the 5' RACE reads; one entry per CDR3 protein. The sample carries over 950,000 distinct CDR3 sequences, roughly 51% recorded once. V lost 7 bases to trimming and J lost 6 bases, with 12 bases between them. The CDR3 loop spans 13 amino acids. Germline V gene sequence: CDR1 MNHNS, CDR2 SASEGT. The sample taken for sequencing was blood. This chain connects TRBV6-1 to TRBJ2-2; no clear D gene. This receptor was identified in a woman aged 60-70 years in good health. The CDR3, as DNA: TGTGCCAGCATATGGCGGCGGCCCGGGGAGCTGTTTTTT. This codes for CASIWRRPGELFF.